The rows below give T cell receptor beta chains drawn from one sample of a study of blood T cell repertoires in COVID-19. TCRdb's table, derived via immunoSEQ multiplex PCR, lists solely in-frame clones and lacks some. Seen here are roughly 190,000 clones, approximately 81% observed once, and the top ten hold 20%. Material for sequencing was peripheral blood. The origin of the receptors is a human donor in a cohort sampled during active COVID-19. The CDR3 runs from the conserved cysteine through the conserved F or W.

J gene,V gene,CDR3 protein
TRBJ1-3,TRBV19,CASSFDRASGNTIYF
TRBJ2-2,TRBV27,CASRVSGTNTGELFF
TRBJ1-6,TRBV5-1,CASSLGAPNSPLHF
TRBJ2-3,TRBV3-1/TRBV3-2,CASSPSSRNTQYF
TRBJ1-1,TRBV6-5,CASSPRGQGYTEAFF
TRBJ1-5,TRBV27,CASSSRVSDQPQHF
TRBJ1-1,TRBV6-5,CATTGTVNTEAFF
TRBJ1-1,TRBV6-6,CASSFMRGGAEAFF
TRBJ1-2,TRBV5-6,CASSQYRVGYTF
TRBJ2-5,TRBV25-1,CASSDLSTGVEETQYF
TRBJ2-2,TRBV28,CASSTSSRKGGPGELFF
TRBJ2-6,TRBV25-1,CASSDELAGTLGANVLTF
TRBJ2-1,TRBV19,CASSIGGLLEPGRYNEQFF
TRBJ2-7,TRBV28,CASSLGTVAVSYEQYF
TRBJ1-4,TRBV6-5,CASSTGVHLGKLFF
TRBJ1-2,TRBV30,CAWSRDRAIGGYTF
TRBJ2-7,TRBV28,CASSLTGRGFLYEQYF
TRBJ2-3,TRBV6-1,CASSDTYVIHTQYF
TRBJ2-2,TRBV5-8,CASSVPQGAGELFF
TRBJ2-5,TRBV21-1,CASSKVDLLAGWGTQYF
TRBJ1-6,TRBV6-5,CASSYSWGDNSPLHF
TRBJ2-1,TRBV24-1,CATSDSSSRPYNEQFF
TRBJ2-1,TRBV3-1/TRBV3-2,CASSQEGALGLAGVNRFF
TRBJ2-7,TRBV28,CASSRLAGGPIDEQYF
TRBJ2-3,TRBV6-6,CASSPTSFGTQYF
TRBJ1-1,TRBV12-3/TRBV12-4,CASSRPTAIEAFF
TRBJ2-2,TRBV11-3,CASSQGLAFGELFF
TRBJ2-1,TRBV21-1,CASSKLSGRDRYNEQFF
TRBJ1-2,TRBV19,CASTHYPHGYTF